These 30 T cell receptor beta chains came from one sample sequenced in a study of T-cell memory formation after mild COVID-19. TCRdb reprocessed the 5' RACE reads with MiXCR, giving one entry per CDR3 protein. This sample yields under 50,000 distinct CDR3 sequences, of which 25% to 35% are seen a single time; around 45% belongs to the top ten. Material for sequencing was PBMCs or a T cell subset sorted from them (not recorded which). The receptors here all came from a young man who had mild COVID-19 (a few samples of this study predate the infection). Cell type and time point are not known.

Of note for this clonotype: The DNA is left out, because the CDR3 cannot be placed on it with certainty; the CDR3 is given as TCRdb lists it. The V call is TRBV6-2 or TRBV6-3, the J call TRBJ2-4; TRBD1 is the table's D call, not checked against the DNA. The CDR3 has 15 amino acids, counting both end residues. Germline CDR1 and CDR2: MNHEY and SVGEGT. CDR3 amino acids: CASSSSRTGIDIQYF.

A few counts support this clonotype. This chain connects TRBV7-8 to TRBJ1-1; D is unresolved. In germline, CDR1 is SGHVS, CDR2 FQNEAQ. The CDR3 totals 11 residues. V lost 2 bases and J lost 8, with 6 bases in between. The CDR3 spells CASSLMQEAFF. The CDR3 coding sequence is TGTGCCAGCAGCTTAATGCAGGAAGCTTTCTTT.

V and J are TRBV5-1 and TRBJ1-1; D is unresolved. Germline V gives CDR1 SGHRS, CDR2 YFSETQ. This CDR3 spans 16 amino acids. V was cut by 4 bases and J by 0 bases, with 16 bases left in between. CDR3 DNA: TGCGCCAGCAGCCTTCCTCGACACAGCATGAACACTGAAGCTTTCTTT. As protein: CASSLPRHSMNTEAFF.

The chain joins TRBV9 to TRBJ1-5, with D perhaps matching TRBD1 (6 bases). From germline, CDR1 is SGDLS and CDR2 YYNGEE. The CDR3 has 15 residues. V was pared by 0 bases and J by 1 base, with 8 bases between. CDR3 DNA sequence: TGTGCCAGCAGCGTAGGAAGGGGGAGCAATCAGCCCCAGCATTTT. Its protein is CASSVGRGSNQPQHF. Variable domain in full (rest from reference TRBV9 and TRBJ1-5): DSGVTQTPKHLITATGQRVTLRCSPRSGDLSVYWYQQSLDQGLQFLIQYYNGEERAKGNILERFSAQQFPDLHSELNLSSLELGDSALYFCASSVGRGSNQPQHFGDGTRLSIL.

This clonotype occurred a few times. The chain joins TRBV11-2 to TRBJ2-1; 8 nucleotides align to TRBD1. CDR3 length: 15 amino acids. Per the germline V gene, CDR1 is SGHAT and CDR2 is FQNNGV. Trimming removed 6 bases from V and 5 bases from J; junction bases left unmatched: 9. The CDR3 spells CASRSMDRVHNEQFF. Here the CDR3 DNA reads TGTGCCAGCAGGAGTATGGACAGGGTACACAATGAGCAGTTCTTC. Full variable domain (remainder filled in from reference TRBV11-2 and TRBJ2-1): EAGVAQSPRYKIIEKRQSVAFWCNPISGHATLYWYQQILGQGPKLLIQFQNNGVVDDSQLPKDRFSAERLKGVDSTLKIQPAKLEDSAVYLCASRSMDRVHNEQFFGPGTRLTVL.

The V gene is TRBV21-1, the J gene TRBJ2-5; the table's D call of TRBD1 was not tested on the DNA. TRBV21-1 is a recognized pseudogene. This CDR3 is 14 amino acids long. CDR3 DNA: TGTGCCAGCAGCAGATTTGGTCCGGGGAAGACCCAGTACTTC. It translates to CASSRFGPGKTQYF.

The chain has TRBV12-3 or TRBV12-4 and TRBJ1-1; D is unclear. CDR3 length equals 12 residues. Trimming cost V 3 bases and J 7 bases, with 9 bases left between them. The CDR3 nucleotides read TGTGCCAGCAGTTTTTCTCATAATGAAGCTTTCTTT. Protein sequence: CASSFSHNEAFF.

The rearrangement uses TRBV10-2 and TRBJ2-7; no reliable D call. The CDR3 sequence is 14 residues long. The V end was cut by 3 bases, the J end by 3 bases, with 12 bases between. From germline, CDR1 is WSHSY and CDR2 SAAADI. Written as DNA, the CDR3 is TGCGCCAGCAGTGAAAGGACGCAGGACTACGAGCAGTACTTC. Translation: CASSERTQDYEQYF.

This clonotype was seen many times. The chain links TRBV7-2 to TRBJ2-4; 14 nucleotides line up with TRBD2. The CDR3 sequence is 15 residues long. V gave up 5 bases and J gave up 6 bases; unmatched junction bases: 3. Germline V CDR1 and CDR2: SGHTA, FQGNSA. For the CDR3, the DNA is TGTGCCAGCAGCGTCGGACTAGCGGGGGGAAACATTCAGTACTTC. Amino acid sequence: CASSVGLAGGNIQYF.

This clonotype was counted between two and nine times. The chain recombines TRBV28 with TRBJ2-7; no firm D call. V lost 3 bases to trimming and J lost 2 bases, with 8 bases between them. Germline CDR1 is MDHEN and CDR2 is SYDVKM. The CDR3 totals 13 residues. CDR3 amino acids: CASSLRDAYEQYV. CDR3 sequence (DNA): TGTGCCAGCAGTTTGCGAGACGCCTACGAGCAGTACGTC.

The chain has TRBV2 and TRBJ2-1; 7 bases line up with TRBD2. The V and J ends lost 3 bases and 9 bases, in that order; junction bases with no gene match: 8. Germline assignment: CDR1 SNHLY and CDR2 FYNNEI. The CDR3 totals 14 residues. The CDR3 reads CASSDTSARLEQFF. The DNA of the CDR3 is TGTGCCAGCAGTGACACTAGCGCGCGACTTGAGCAGTTCTTC.

In its sample, this clonotype was seen a few times. The chain couples TRBV4-3 to TRBJ2-1; 7 bases match TRBD1. CDR1 LGHNA and CDR2 YSLEER come from the germline V gene. The CDR3 loop spans 15 amino acids. The trim removed 3 bases at V and 4 bases at J, leaving 6 bases unmatched. The CDR3 loop reads CASSHGTASYNEQFF. CDR3 nucleotide sequence: TGCGCCAGCAGCCACGGGACAGCGAGTTACAATGAGCAGTTCTTC.

V and J are TRBV18 and TRBJ2-3; 8 positions match TRBD1. Germline V CDR1 and CDR2: KGHSH, LQKENI. The CDR3 runs to 14 residues. Trimming took 3 bases from V and 6 from J; bases not matched to a gene: 5. The CDR3 DNA reads TGTGCCAGCTCACCCCGGACAGGGATCGATACGCAGTATTTT. This sequence encodes CASSPRTGIDTQYF.

The CDR3 region is CASRGTWNEKLFF. Here the CDR3 DNA reads TGCGCCAGCAGAGGAACGTGGAATGAAAAACTGTTTTTT. The chain carries TRBV5-1 and TRBJ1-4; D unresolved. CDR1 SGHRS and CDR2 YFSETQ come from the germline V gene. The CDR3 is made up of 13 amino acids. Trimming stripped 5 bases from V and 5 bases from J, with 10 bases between. Looking up the rest from reference TRBV5-1 and TRBJ1-4 gives the full variable domain: KAGVTQTPRYLIKTRGQQVTLSCSPISGHRSVSWYQQTPGQGLQFLFEYFSETQRNKGNFPGRFSGRQFSNSRSEMNVSTLELGDSALYLCASRGTWNEKLFFGSGTQLSVL.

V is TRBV27 and J is TRBJ1-3; perhaps TRBD1 as D (5 bases). Germline-derived CDR1 and CDR2 are MNHEY and SMNVEV (reference sequence). The CDR3 is 14 residues long. V was clipped by 3 bases and J by 1 base, with 7 bases between them. The CDR3 is CASSFGASGNTIYF. The CDR3 DNA follows: TGTGCCAGCAGTTTTGGGGCGTCTGGAAACACCATATATTTT.

This clonotype was observed a handful of times. The CDR3 loop is CASSFFSGENNEQFF. The CDR3 DNA reads TGTGCCAGCAGCTTTTTTAGCGGGGAAAACAATGAGCAGTTCTTC. The gene calls are TRBV7-6 and TRBJ2-1, with 8 bases matching TRBD2. Germline V gene sequence: CDR1 SGHVS, CDR2 FNYEAQ. This CDR3 is 15 amino acids long. Trimming at V came to 3 bases and at J to 5 bases, leaving 6 bases not matched to a gene.

The chain couples TRBV19 to TRBJ1-1; D is possibly TRBD1 (6 bases). This CDR3 contains 12 residues. Germline lookup yields CDR1 LNHDA and CDR2 SQIVND (reference sequence). Trimming removed 9 bases at V and 8 bases at J, with 16 bases between. The CDR3 DNA is TGTGCCAGCCAGACCGTCGGGGGCGAAGCTTTCTTT. Encoded protein: CASQTVGGEAFF.

This clonotype was counted between two and nine times. The chain employs TRBV7-2 and TRBJ2-5; D ambiguous. Trimming took off 1 base at V and 5 bases at J, with 11 bases between the two ends. This CDR3 region has 14 residues. From germline, CDR1 is SGHTA and CDR2 FQGNSA. The CDR3 reads CASSLGVSVETQYF. The CDR3 DNA is TGTGCCAGCAGCTTAGGTGTTTCGGTCGAGACCCAGTACTTC.

The V and J genes are TRBV20-1 and TRBJ2-7, with D unresolved. CDR3 length: 13 residues. Germline CDR1 reads DFQATT; CDR2 reads SNEGSKA (reference sequence). Trimming pared 3 bases from V and 1 base from J, leaving 10 bases between. DNA of the CDR3: TGCAGTGCTAGGCAGGATTTATCCTACGAGCAGTACGTC. This sequence encodes CSARQDLSYEQYV.

The gene calls are TRBV5-4 and TRBJ1-1; D uncertain. V was shortened by 5 bases and J by 4 bases, with 9 bases between the two germline ends. Germline CDR1 is SGHNT and CDR2 is YYREEE (reference sequence). The CDR3 covers 12 residues. CDR3 in amino acids: CASRVGSTEAFF. The CDR3 DNA reads TGTGCCAGCAGGGTGGGATCCACTGAAGCTTTCTTT.

In its sample, this clonotype was seen many times. The rearrangement uses TRBV7-8 and TRBJ2-3; D possibly uses TRBD1 or TRBD2 (5 bases each). The CDR3 is made up of 15 amino acids. The germline V gene has CDR1 SGHVS and CDR2 FQNEAQ. Deletions cut 7 bases from V and 2 bases from J, with 16 bases between. This chain's CDR3 is CASTVGTAYTDTQYF. In DNA form, the CDR3 reads TGTGCCAGCACCGTAGGGACGGCCTACACAGATACGCAGTATTTT.

The V gene is TRBV6-1, the J gene TRBJ2-7; D may match TRBD1 or TRBD2 (6 bases each). CDR3 length equals 14 residues. Germline V CDR1 and CDR2: MNHNS, SASEGT. V was clipped by 6 bases and J by 6 bases, with 18 bases between them. The CDR3 bases are TGTGCCAGCAGGCCGTTCGAAGGGGGGCTCGAGCAGTACGTC. This encodes CASRPFEGGLEQYV.

V and J are TRBV5-1 and TRBJ1-1, with D possibly matching TRBD1 (5 bases). Trimming took 0 bases from V and 7 from J, leaving 16 bases between them. The CDR3 has 15 residues. Per germline, CDR1 SGHRS and CDR2 YFSETQ. CDR3 sequence: CASSLAHRQHLEAFF. Written as DNA, the CDR3 is TGCGCCAGCAGCTTGGCCCACCGACAGCACCTTGAAGCTTTCTTT. Using reference TRBV5-1 and TRBJ1-1 for the parts outside the CDR3, the full variable domain is KAGVTQTPRYLIKTRGQQVTLSCSPISGHRSVSWYQQTPGQGLQFLFEYFSETQRNKGNFPGRFSGRQFSNSRSEMNVSTLELGDSALYLCASSLAHRQHLEAFFGQGTRLTVV.

This clonotype was counted between two and nine times. CDR3 residues: CASSPGTDSNQPQHF. In DNA form, the CDR3 reads TGTGCCAGCAGCCCGGGGACAGATAGCAATCAGCCCCAGCATTTT. This rearrangement joins TRBV7-8 to TRBJ1-5, with TRBD1 matching 7 bases. The CDR3 contains 15 residues. The V segment lost 5 bases and the J segment 0 bases; nucleotides outside the gene matches: 4. Germline lookup yields CDR1 SGHVS and CDR2 FQNEAQ.

V is TRBV6-1 and J is TRBJ1-1; D ambiguous. The CDR3 extends over 14 amino acids. With 10 bases removed from V and 3 bases from J, the gap between germline ends came to 18 bases. Germline assignment: CDR1 MNHNS and CDR2 SASEGT. The CDR3 region has the DNA TGTGCCACCGACTCCAAGGAGACCCACACTGAAGCTTTCTTT. Translation: CATDSKETHTEAFF.

The rearrangement joins TRBV20-1 to TRBJ2-5, with no clear D. The V end lost 1 base, the J end lost 1 base, and 10 bases lay between the germline ends. CDR1 DFQATT and CDR2 SNEGSKA come from the germline V gene (reference sequence). The CDR3 contains 14 residues. For the CDR3, the DNA is TGCAGTGCTAGAGTCGGGCCCGGCCAAGAGACCCAGTACTTC. It specifies CSARVGPGQETQYF.

This clonotype has only a few counts. The genes are TRBV12-3 or TRBV12-4 and TRBJ1-6, with D possibly TRBD1 on 5 matching bases. Trimming removed 4 bases at V and 3 bases at J, with 10 bases between. The CDR3 covers 15 residues. CDR3 sequence (DNA): TGTGCCAGCAGTTCCTCGGACAACTATAATTCACCCCTCCACTTT. Translation: CASSSSDNYNSPLHF.

The V call is TRBV13, the J call TRBJ2-7; maybe TRBD2 (6 bases). With 5 bases removed from V and 0 bases from J, the gap between germline ends came to 14 bases. CDR3 length: 15 amino acids. Germline loops: CDR1 PRHDT, CDR2 FYEKMQ (reference sequence). CDR3 protein: CASSPPGVSSYEQYF. As DNA, the CDR3 is TGTGCCAGCAGCCCGCCGGGGGTTAGCTCCTACGAGCAGTACTTC.

In its sample, this clonotype was seen a few times. The chain combines TRBV6-6 with TRBJ2-3, with 7 bases aligning to TRBD2. The J segment lost 4 bases and the V segment lost 0 bases, leaving 4 bases of the junction unmatched. Germline V lookup: CDR1 MNHNY, CDR2 SVGAGI (reference sequence). This CDR3 comprises 15 residues. The CDR3 reads CASSYSQGGADTQYF. The CDR3 DNA reads TGTGCCAGCAGTTACTCGCAGGGAGGGGCAGATACGCAGTATTTT.

This chain uses TRBV30 with TRBJ1-6, with D tentatively TRBD1 (6 bases). V was cut by 0 bases and J by 19 bases, with 13 bases left in between. Germline-derived CDR1 and CDR2 are GTSNPN and SVGIG (reference sequence). This CDR3 has 11 residues. The CDR3 loop is CAWSVGQNLHF. The CDR3 DNA is TGTGCCTGGAGTGTTGGACAGAATCTTCACTTT.